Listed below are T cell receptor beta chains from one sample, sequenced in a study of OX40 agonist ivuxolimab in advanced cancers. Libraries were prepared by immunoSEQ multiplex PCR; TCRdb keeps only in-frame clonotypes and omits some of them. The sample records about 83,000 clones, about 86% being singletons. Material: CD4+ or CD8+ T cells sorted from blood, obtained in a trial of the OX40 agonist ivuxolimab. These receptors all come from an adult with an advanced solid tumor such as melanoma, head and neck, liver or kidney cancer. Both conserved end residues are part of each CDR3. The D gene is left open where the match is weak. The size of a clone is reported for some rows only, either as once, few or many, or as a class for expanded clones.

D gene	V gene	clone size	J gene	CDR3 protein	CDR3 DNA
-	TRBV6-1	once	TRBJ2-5	CASRSPGETQYF	TGTGCCAGCAGGTCCCCCGGGGAGACCCAGTACTTC
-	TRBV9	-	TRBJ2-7	CASSSQGTSEQYF	TGTGCCAGCAGCTCCCAGGGGACAAGCGAGCAGTACTTC
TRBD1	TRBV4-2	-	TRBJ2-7	CASSRGLAARDRAYEQYF	TGTGCCAGCAGCCGGGGATTGGCGGCCCGGGACAGGGCCTACGAGCAGTACTTC
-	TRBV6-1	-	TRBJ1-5	CASNRQDRQPQHF	TGTGCCAGCAACCGACAGGATCGGCAGCCCCAGCATTTT
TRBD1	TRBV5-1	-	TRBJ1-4	CASSQGQGNEKLFF	TGCGCCAGCAGCCAAGGACAGGGTAATGAAAAACTGTTTTTT
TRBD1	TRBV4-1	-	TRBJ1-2	CASSRGIGQGTYGYTF	TGCGCCAGCAGCCGTGGGATAGGACAGGGGACCTATGGCTACACCTTC
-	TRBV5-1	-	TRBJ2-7	CASSQTGTPYEQYF	TGCGCCAGCAGCCAAACAGGGACCCCCTACGAGCAGTACTTC
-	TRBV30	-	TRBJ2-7	CAWTSGAYEQYF	TGTGCCTGGACCTCTGGCGCCTACGAGCAGTACTTC
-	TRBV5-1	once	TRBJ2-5	CASRGPSVEETQYF	TGCGCCAGCAGAGGCCCTAGCGTGGAAGAGACCCAGTACTTC
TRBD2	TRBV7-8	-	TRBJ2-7	CASSLGTSGGAREQYF	TGTGCCAGCAGCTTAGGTACCAGCGGGGGGGCTAGGGAGCAGTACTTC
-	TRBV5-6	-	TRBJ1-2	CASSLVAVGAYGYTF	TGTGCCAGCAGCTTGGTAGCAGTGGGCGCCTATGGCTACACCTTC
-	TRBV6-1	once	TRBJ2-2	CATREWQLNTGELFF	TGTGCCACCCGAGAGTGGCAACTGAACACCGGGGAGCTGTTTTTT
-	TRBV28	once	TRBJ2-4	CASSLIGSVTPIQYF	TGTGCCAGCAGTTTAATTGGGTCGGTTACTCCCATTCAGTACTTC
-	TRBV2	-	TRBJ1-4	CASSGGQATNEKLFF	TGTGCCAGCAGTGGGGGACAAGCAACTAATGAAAAACTGTTTTTT
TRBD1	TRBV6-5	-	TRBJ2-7	CASRLTGAEQYF	TGTGCCAGCAGGCTAACAGGGGCCGAGCAGTACTTC
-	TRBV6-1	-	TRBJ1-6	CASSPSRAQSPLHF	TGTGCCAGCAGTCCTTCCAGGGCCCAGTCACCCCTCCACTTT
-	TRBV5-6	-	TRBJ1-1	CASSPGRGGHTEAFF	TGTGCCAGCAGCCCTGGGCGTGGGGGTCACACTGAAGCTTTCTTT
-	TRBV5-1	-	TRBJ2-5	CASSVDGETQYF	TGCGCCAGCAGCGTGGACGGAGAGACCCAGTACTTC